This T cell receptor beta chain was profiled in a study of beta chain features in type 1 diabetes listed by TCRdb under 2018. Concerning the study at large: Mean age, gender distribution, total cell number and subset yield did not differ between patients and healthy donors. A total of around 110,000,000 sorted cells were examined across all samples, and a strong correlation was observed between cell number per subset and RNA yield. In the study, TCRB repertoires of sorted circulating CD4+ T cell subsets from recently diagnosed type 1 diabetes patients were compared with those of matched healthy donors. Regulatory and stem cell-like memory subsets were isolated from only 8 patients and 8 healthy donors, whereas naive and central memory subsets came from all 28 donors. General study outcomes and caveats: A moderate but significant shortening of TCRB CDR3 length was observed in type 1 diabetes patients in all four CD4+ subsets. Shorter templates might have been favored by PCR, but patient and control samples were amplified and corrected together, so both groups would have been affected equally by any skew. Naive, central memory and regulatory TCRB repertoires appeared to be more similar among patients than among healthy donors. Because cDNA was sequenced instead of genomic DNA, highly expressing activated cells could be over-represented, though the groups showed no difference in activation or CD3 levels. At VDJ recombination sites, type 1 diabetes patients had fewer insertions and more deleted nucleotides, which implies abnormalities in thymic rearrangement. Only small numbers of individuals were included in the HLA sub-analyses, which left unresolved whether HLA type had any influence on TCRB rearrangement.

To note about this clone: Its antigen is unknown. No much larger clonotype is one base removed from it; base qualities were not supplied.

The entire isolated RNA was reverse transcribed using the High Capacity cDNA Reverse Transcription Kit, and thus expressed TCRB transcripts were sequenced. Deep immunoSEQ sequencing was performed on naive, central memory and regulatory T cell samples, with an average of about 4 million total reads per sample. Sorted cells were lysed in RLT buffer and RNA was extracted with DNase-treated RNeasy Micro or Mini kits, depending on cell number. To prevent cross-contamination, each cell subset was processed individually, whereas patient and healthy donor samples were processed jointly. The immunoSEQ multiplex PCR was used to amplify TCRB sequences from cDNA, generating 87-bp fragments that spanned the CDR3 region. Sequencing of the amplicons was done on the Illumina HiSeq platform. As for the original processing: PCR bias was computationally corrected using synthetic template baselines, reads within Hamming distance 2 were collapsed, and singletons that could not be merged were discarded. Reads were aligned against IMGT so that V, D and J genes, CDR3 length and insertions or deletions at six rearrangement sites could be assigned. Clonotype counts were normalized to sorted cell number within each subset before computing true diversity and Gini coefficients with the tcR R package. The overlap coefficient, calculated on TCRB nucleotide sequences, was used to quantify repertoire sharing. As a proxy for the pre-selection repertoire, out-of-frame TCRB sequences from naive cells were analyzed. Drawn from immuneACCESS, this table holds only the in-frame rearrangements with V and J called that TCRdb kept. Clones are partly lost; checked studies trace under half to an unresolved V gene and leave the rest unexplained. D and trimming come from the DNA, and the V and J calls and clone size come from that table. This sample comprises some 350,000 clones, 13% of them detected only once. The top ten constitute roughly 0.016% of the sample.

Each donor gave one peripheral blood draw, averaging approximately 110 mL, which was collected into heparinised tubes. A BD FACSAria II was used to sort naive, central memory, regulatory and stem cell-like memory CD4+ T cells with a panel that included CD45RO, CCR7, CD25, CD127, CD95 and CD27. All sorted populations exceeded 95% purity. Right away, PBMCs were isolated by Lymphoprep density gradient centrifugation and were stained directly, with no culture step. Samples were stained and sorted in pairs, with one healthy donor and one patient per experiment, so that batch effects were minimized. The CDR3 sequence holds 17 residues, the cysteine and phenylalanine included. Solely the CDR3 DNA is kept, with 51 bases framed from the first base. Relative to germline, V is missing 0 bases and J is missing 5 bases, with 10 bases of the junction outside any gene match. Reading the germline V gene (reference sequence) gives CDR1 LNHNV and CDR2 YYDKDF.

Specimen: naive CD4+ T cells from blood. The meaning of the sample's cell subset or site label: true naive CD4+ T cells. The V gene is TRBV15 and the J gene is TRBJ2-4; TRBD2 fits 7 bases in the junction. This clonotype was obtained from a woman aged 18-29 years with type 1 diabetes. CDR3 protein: CATSRDYRASGQNIQYF. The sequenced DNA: TGTGCCACCAGCAGAGATTATCGGGCTAGCGGACAAAACATTCAGTACTTC.